This T cell receptor beta chain was observed in a study of T cell changes during pregnancy in multiple sclerosis. Here immunoSEQ multiplex PCR was the method, and the copy in TCRdb shows in-frame clones only, minus some. The repertoire includes about 83,000 clones, about nine tenths of them detected once, and about 3.8% sits in the top ten. Per the germline V gene, CDR1 is LNHDA and CDR2 is SQIVND (reference sequence). V lost 3 bases to trimming and J lost 4 bases; unmatched junction nucleotides: 6. CDR3 length equals 15 residues. The chain couples TRBV19 to TRBJ1-1, with 9 nucleotides matching TRBD1. Specimen: PBMCs, collected in the first trimester of pregnancy. The source of this sequence is a female donor in good health, serving as a control in a pregnancy study. Some clones in this sample may be carry-over from other donors' samples. The CDR3, as DNA: TGTGCCAGTAGTATTACAGGGGGCGCTGTCACTGAAGCTTTCTTT. Amino acids: CASSITGGAVTEAFF.